This T cell receptor (beta chain) was sequenced in a study of blood T cell repertoires in COVID-19 (dated by TCRdb to between 2020 and 2021). Regarding the research as a whole: Samples covering the acute and convalescent phases of COVID-19 were provided by collaborators in the United States, Italy and Spain. Samples were obtained from the ongoing ImmuneRACE study (first 160 participants) and from about 1,300 subjects provided by 6 global collaborators. The prospective study material was composed of cDNA or gDNA derived from T cells, B-cell-depleted T cells, or PBMCs. The repertoires were released in a freely available public database intended as a resource for research on the immune response to SARS-CoV-2. A de-identified subject ID, COVID-19 status, age in years and sex were almost always included in the sample metadata. Where available, HLA class I and class II types were obtained from metadata supplied by the sample provider rather than from assay-based typing. The dataset comprised deeply sampled blood TCRbeta repertoires from subjects exposed to, actively infected with, or recovered from COVID-19.

What the authors observed across the whole study: Clinical and demographic metadata were provided uncurated, with the amount varying by source and participant.

V ends up 6 bases short and J 3 bases short, with an unmatched junction base count of 9. The germline V gene supplies CDR1 MNHEY and CDR2 SVGAGI. Spanning cysteine to phenylalanine, the CDR3 consists of 15 amino acids. Solely the CDR3 DNA is kept, with 45 bases framed from the first base. This clone is a singleton in its sample. This receptor's antigen is unknown. No base qualities exist here, and no much larger clone lies one base off it. In the prospective study, participants were 18 to 89 years old, resided in approximately 22 geographic areas of the United States, and were enrolled through a virtual design. In the prospective study, cohorts were assigned on the basis of participant-reported clinical history obtained from a screening survey and a study questionnaire. For ImmuneRACE Cohort 3, a participant was defined as recovered based on two consecutive negative NP/OP PCR tests, clearance by a healthcare professional, or resolution of symptoms. In the prospective study, mobile phlebotomists collected whole blood, serum and a nasopharyngeal or oropharyngeal swab from each participant. Prospective study participants could optionally give additional blood draws and questionnaires over a roughly 2-month period. Before DNA extraction, prospective study blood samples were shipped either frozen or at room temperature.

TCRbeta CDR3 regions were amplified from genomic DNA using the immunoSEQ Assay, a bias-controlled multiplex PCR. The source study handled its data this way. The number of nucleated cells in each sample was estimated by amplification of reference gene primers within the assay. To quantify the absolute abundance of each unique TCRbeta CDR3 rearrangement, sequence reads were collapsed and filtered. Productive Simpson clonality was computed per sample as the square root of Simpson's diversity index over productive rearrangements. TCRdb re-hosts the immuneACCESS table, in-frame sequences only. Its copies lack some clones; in the studies checked, an unresolved V gene accounts for under half of them, and the cause for the rest is not known. V and J calls and clone size follow that table, whereas D and trimming were derived from the DNA. The sample records around 300,000 clones, about 85% of which are singletons. The biggest ten clones account for about 3% of the sample.

This receptor was taken from a woman in her forties or fifties who had recovered from COVID-19. Here the chain combines TRBV6-5 and TRBJ2-3, with 7 junctional bases fitting TRBD1. The sequencing input was PBMCs or T cells enriched from blood (not recorded which). The sequence in DNA is TGTGCCAGCAGGAATCAACAGGGGTATACAGATACGCAGTATTTT. Translated, it reads CASRNQQGYTDTQYF.